A selection of T cell receptor beta chains follows, all from one sample in a study of blood T cell repertoires in COVID-19. The data were produced by immunoSEQ multiplex PCR, yet TCRdb's version contains in-frame clones alone and is incomplete. The sample yields tens of thousands of clones, 80% to 90% seen once. Sequencing used peripheral blood. The receptors originated from a human donor in a cohort sampled during active COVID-19. The CDR3 runs from the conserved cysteine through the conserved F or W. The order of the fields is clone size, J gene, V gene, D gene, CDR3 protein, CDR3 DNA. The D gene is left open where the match is weak. Rows may omit the clone size; those that give it use once, few, many or a size class.

clone size: -; J gene: TRBJ1-1; V gene: TRBV7-9; D gene: -; CDR3 protein: CASSSPPRQVYNTEAFF; CDR3 DNA: TGTGCCAGCAGCTCCCCCCCCCGACAGGTTTATAACACTGAAGCTTTCTTT
clone size: -; J gene: TRBJ2-1; V gene: TRBV3-1/TRBV3-2; D gene: TRBD2; CDR3 protein: CASSQGGVTRSGSSYNEQFF; CDR3 DNA: TGTGCCAGCAGCCAAGGGGGAGTTACAAGGAGCGGGAGCTCCTACAATGAGCAGTTCTTC
clone size: -; J gene: TRBJ1-4; V gene: TRBV6-1; D gene: -; CDR3 protein: CASSEGQANEKLFF; CDR3 DNA: TGTGCCAGCAGTGAAGGGCAGGCTAATGAAAAACTGTTTTTT
clone size: few; J gene: TRBJ2-7; V gene: TRBV7-3; D gene: -; CDR3 protein: CASSPQAGTYEQYF; CDR3 DNA: TGTGCCAGCAGCCCCCAGGCAGGAACCTACGAGCAGTACTTC
clone size: -; J gene: TRBJ1-2; V gene: TRBV20-1; D gene: TRBD1; CDR3 protein: CSASLQGAEGYGYTF; CDR3 DNA: TGCAGTGCTAGTTTACAGGGGGCAGAAGGGTATGGCTACACCTTC
clone size: -; J gene: TRBJ1-1; V gene: TRBV6-5; D gene: -; CDR3 protein: CASSTGTLNTEAFF; CDR3 DNA: TGTGCCAGCAGTACCGGGACACTCAACACTGAAGCTTTCTTT
clone size: -; J gene: TRBJ2-3; V gene: TRBV5-1; D gene: -; CDR3 protein: CASSRGSTDTQYF; CDR3 DNA: TGCGCCAGCAGCCGGGGGAGCACAGATACGCAGTATTTT
clone size: -; J gene: TRBJ2-6; V gene: TRBV11-2; D gene: TRBD2; CDR3 protein: CASSLVSGGTSGANVLTF; CDR3 DNA: TGTGCCAGCAGCTTAGTTAGCGGGGGCACCTCTGGGGCCAACGTCCTGACTTTC
clone size: once; J gene: TRBJ2-5; V gene: TRBV5-1; D gene: TRBD1; CDR3 protein: CASSLVGQGVQETQYF; CDR3 DNA: TGCGCCAGCAGCTTGGTGGGACAGGGGGTGCAAGAGACCCAGTACTTC
clone size: -; J gene: TRBJ1-2; V gene: TRBV2; D gene: -; CDR3 protein: CASNRVDSLYGYTF; CDR3 DNA: TGTGCCAGCAACCGAGTTGACAGCCTCTATGGCTACACTTTC
clone size: -; J gene: TRBJ2-1; V gene: TRBV12-3/TRBV12-4; D gene: -; CDR3 protein: CASRPSGLDEQFF; CDR3 DNA: TGTGCCAGCAGACCGTCGGGGTTAGATGAGCAGTTCTTC
clone size: -; J gene: TRBJ2-7; V gene: TRBV2; D gene: TRBD2; CDR3 protein: CASKLAGVIEQYF; CDR3 DNA: TGTGCCAGCAAACTAGCGGGAGTAATCGAGCAGTACTTC
clone size: -; J gene: TRBJ2-7; V gene: TRBV7-6; D gene: TRBD2; CDR3 protein: CASALSGRAPYEQYF; CDR3 DNA: TGTGCCAGTGCCTTAAGCGGGAGGGCCCCTTACGAGCAGTACTTC
clone size: -; J gene: TRBJ1-1; V gene: TRBV11-1; D gene: -; CDR3 protein: CASSRLKQRGTEAFF; CDR3 DNA: TGTGCCAGCAGTCGATTGAAACAGCGGGGCACTGAAGCTTTCTTT